This paragraph covers one T cell receptor (beta chain) sequence. Its cognate antigen is unknown. V lost 3 bases, J lost 1 base, and 9 bases lay in between. Germline assignment: CDR1 SGHAT and CDR2 FQNNGV. This CDR3 is built from 15 residues. The assay was immunoSEQ multiplex PCR, and TCRdb's table has in-frame clones only and misses some. Of tens of thousands of clones in the sample, 90% were seen once. The data were taken from a study of OX40 agonist ivuxolimab in advanced cancers. Background on the study: Patients received ivuxolimab, an intravenous treatment, every 2 weeks at 0.01 to 10 mg/kg.

General study results and limits: CD4+ and CD8+ T cells in blood underwent clonal expansion by week 6 at 0.1 to 3.0 mg/kg. Expansion of clones was among the lowest in partial responders at 0.1-3.0 mg/kg.

The source material was CD4+ or CD8+ T cells sorted from blood, sampled in a trial of the OX40 agonist ivuxolimab. The rearrangement joins TRBV11-2 to TRBJ2-2; D might be TRBD2 (6 bases). The receptor was derived from an adult with an advanced solid tumor such as melanoma, head and neck, liver or kidney cancer. In DNA form, the CDR3 reads TGTGCCAGCAGCTTTGGCGGGATGAACACCGGGGAGCTGTTTTTT. This translates into CASSFGGMNTGELFF.